One and the same sample provided the 7 T cell receptor beta chains below, sequenced in a study of T-cell memory formation after mild COVID-19. TCRdb re-called the 5' RACE reads through MiXCR, storing one row per CDR3 protein. Among about 110,000 distinct CDR3 sequences listed, about 18% were seen once. Sample: PBMCs or a T cell subset sorted from them (not recorded which). The receptors originated from an adult woman who had mild COVID-19 (a few samples of this study predate the infection). Cell type and time point are not known.

This clonotype was observed a handful of times. The genes are TRBV19 and TRBJ2-7, with 7 positions matching TRBD1. Germline CDR1 reads LNHDA; CDR2 reads SQIVND (reference sequence). The V segment lost 3 bases and the J segment 4 bases; nucleotides outside the gene matches: 9. CDR3 length: 15 residues. The CDR3 loop reads CASSIPAGGRYEQYF. The CDR3 coding sequence is TGTGCCAGTAGTATTCCGGCAGGGGGTAGGTACGAGCAGTACTTC.

This clonotype has a handful of counts. The rearrangement links TRBV11-2 to TRBJ2-1; 8 nucleotides agree with TRBD2. Losses at the gene ends were 4 bases for V and 6 bases for J; bases not matched to a gene: 8. CDR1 SGHAT and CDR2 FQNNGV come from the germline V gene. The length of the CDR3 is 15 residues. The CDR3 loop reads CASSSAGEPSNEQFF. CDR3 in DNA: TGTGCCAGCAGCTCAGCGGGAGAGCCCTCCAATGAGCAGTTCTTC. Full variable domain (rest looked up from reference TRBV11-2 and TRBJ2-1): EAGVAQSPRYKIIEKRQSVAFWCNPISGHATLYWYQQILGQGPKLLIQFQNNGVVDDSQLPKDRFSAERLKGVDSTLKIQPAKLEDSAVYLCASSSAGEPSNEQFFGPGTRLTVL.

Many counts were recorded for this clonotype. CDR3: CSVVGQGSGELFF. The CDR3 DNA reads TGCAGCGTTGTGGGACAGGGATCCGGGGAGCTGTTTTTT. The V gene is TRBV29-1, the J gene TRBJ2-2; TRBD1 matches at 9 bases. This CDR3 is 13 amino acids long. Germline-derived CDR1 and CDR2 are SQVTM and ANQGSEA. The V and J ends lost 4 bases and 6 bases, in that order; junction bases with no gene match: 3.

This chain joins TRBV19 and TRBJ1-5, with D unresolved. Germline CDR1 and CDR2: LNHDA and SQIVND (reference sequence). The CDR3 length is 14 residues. The V and J ends lost 8 bases and 2 bases respectively, with 13 bases between them. CDR3 loop: CASDLAAGNQPQHF. The CDR3 region has the DNA TGTGCCAGTGACTTGGCGGCGGGCAATCAGCCCCAGCATTTT.

A few counts support this clonotype. The chain employs TRBV7-6 and TRBJ2-2, with 7 bases lining up with TRBD1. The V segment lost 7 bases and the J segment 9 bases; nucleotides outside the gene matches: 8. CDR3 length: 13 amino acids. Germline loops: CDR1 SGHVS, CDR2 FNYEAQ. The CDR3 DNA reads TGTGCCAGCATGAAACAGGGGCCCCGGGAGCTGTTTTTT. Amino acid sequence: CASMKQGPRELFF.

This clonotype was seen more than once but under ten times. The CDR3 loop is CASSQGREGPDEQYF. CDR3 nucleotides: TGTGCCAGCAGCCAAGGCCGGGAGGGCCCGGACGAGCAGTACTTC. The chain has TRBV4-2 and TRBJ2-7; 8 bases match TRBD2. The CDR3 has 15 amino acids. Losses at the gene ends were 1 base for V and 5 bases for J; bases not matched to a gene: 7. From germline, CDR1 is LGHNA and CDR2 YNFKEQ.

This chain joins TRBV7-3 and TRBJ2-3, with 7 nucleotides matching TRBD2. The V and J ends lost 5 bases and 4 bases, in that order; junction bases with no gene match: 9. The CDR3 runs 15 residues. The germline V gene encodes CDR1 SGHTA and CDR2 FQGTGA. CDR3 sequence: CASSLGDYKADTQYF. CDR3 DNA: TGTGCCAGCAGCCTCGGGGACTATAAAGCAGATACGCAGTATTTT.